A single sample is the source of the 19 T cell receptor beta chains below, sequenced in a study of OX40 agonist ivuxolimab in advanced cancers. The library was prepared using the immunoSEQ multiplex PCR assay. The table was pulled from immuneACCESS by TCRdb, which kept in-frame rearrangements only. Such tables lose some clones; where checked, under half of the loss comes from unresolved V genes, and the rest has no known cause. Present in this sample are about 25,000 clones, about 86% of which were seen just once. Around a quarter of the sample lies in the top ten. This sample comprised CD4+ or CD8+ T cells sorted from blood, obtained in a trial of the OX40 agonist ivuxolimab. All receptors come from an adult with an advanced solid tumor such as melanoma, head and neck, liver or kidney cancer.

This clone was seen once. This rearrangement joins TRBV14 to TRBJ2-5; D unresolved. Trimming removed 0 bases from V and 2 bases from J, with 4 bases in between. The germline gives CDR1 SGHDN, CDR2 FVKESK. The CDR3 has 13 residues. The CDR3 loop reads CASSQESQETQYF. CDR3 bases: TGTGCCAGCAGCCAAGAGTCACAAGAGACCCAGTACTTC.

This clone was picked up one time. The chain has TRBV5-6 and TRBJ2-7, with D perhaps given as TRBD1 or TRBD2 (5 bases each). The V gene lost 5 bases and the J gene lost 6 bases, with 9 bases spanning the gap. The length of the CDR3 is 11 residues. Germline CDR1 SGHDT, CDR2 YYEEEE. The CDR3 DNA follows: TGTGCCAGCAGTTGGGACGCCGAGCAGTACTTC. Its translation is CASSWDAEQYF.

In its sample, this clone is medium-sized. The genes are TRBV28 and TRBJ1-5, with 7 bases identical to TRBD1. CDR3 length: 15 amino acids. V lost 2 bases and J lost 2; bases outside the gene matches: 3. Germline assignment: CDR1 MDHEN and CDR2 SYDVKM. CDR3 in amino acids: CASSLPGTGNQPQHF. Here the CDR3 DNA reads TGTGCCAGCAGTTTACCCGGGACAGGCAATCAGCCCCAGCATTTT.

This rearrangement joins TRBV7-6 to TRBJ1-1; no clear D. The CDR3 runs to 16 residues. The V gene lost 5 bases and the J gene lost 0 bases, with 16 bases spanning the gap. In germline, CDR1 is SGHVS, CDR2 FNYEAQ. This chain's CDR3 is CASSLGSRGLNTEAFF. The CDR3 bases are TGTGCCAGCAGCCTTGGTTCTAGAGGCTTGAACACTGAAGCTTTCTTT.

V and J are TRBV6-5 and TRBJ2-5; tentatively, D is TRBD1 (6 bases). The CDR3 runs 13 residues. V was trimmed by 3 bases and J by 5 bases, leaving 10 bases between them. Looked up from germline, CDR1 is MNHEY and CDR2 is SVGAGI. Here the CDR3 reads CASSYHGGETQYF. The CDR3 coding sequence is TGTGCCAGCAGTTATCATGGGGGCGAGACCCAGTACTTC.

The chain combines TRBV5-1 with TRBJ2-2, with D maybe TRBD1 (6 bases). The germline gives CDR1 SGHRS, CDR2 YFSETQ. This CDR3 spans 14 amino acids. With 4 bases removed from V and 7 bases from J, the gap between germline ends came to 14 bases. CDR3: CASSNYRDNGELFF. DNA of the CDR3: TGCGCCAGCAGCAACTACAGGGATAACGGGGAGCTGTTTTTT.

This clone was counted between two and nine times. The chain links TRBV5-1 to TRBJ2-5, with a possible D match to TRBD1 (6 bases). The CDR3 covers 14 residues. In germline, CDR1 is SGHRS, CDR2 YFSETQ. Trimming left V 2 bases short and J 1 base short, with 9 bases between. CDR3 coding DNA: TGCGCCAGCAGCTTCAGGGGTGGCCAAGAGACCCAGTACTTC. This gives the protein CASSFRGGQETQYF.

The V gene is TRBV10-3, the J gene TRBJ2-7; 8 bases map to TRBD1. Germline lookup yields CDR1 ENHRY and CDR2 SYGVKD. CDR3 size: 15 residues. After removal of 0 bases from V and 7 bases from J, the junction contained 8 bases not matched to a gene. The CDR3 spells CAISESGTGLWEQYF. The CDR3 DNA follows: TGTGCCATCAGTGAGTCCGGGACAGGCCTGTGGGAGCAGTACTTC.

This chain links TRBV27 with TRBJ2-7, with D uncertain. From germline, CDR1 is MNHEY and CDR2 SMNVEV (reference sequence). CDR3 length: 14 residues. V shed 2 bases and J shed 6 bases, with 14 bases lying between them. CDR3 nucleotide sequence: TGTGCCAGCAGTTTAAGTCCAGCTCAGAGCGAGCAGTACTTC. This encodes CASSLSPAQSEQYF.

The rearrangement joins TRBV19 to TRBJ2-7, with D possibly matching TRBD2 (5 bases). Trimming left V 2 bases short and J 5 bases short, with 10 bases between. Germline loops: CDR1 LNHDA, CDR2 SQIVND (reference sequence). This CDR3 contains 13 residues. The CDR3 loop reads CASSIWSGNEQYF. CDR3 sequence (DNA): TGTGCCAGTAGTATATGGTCCGGGAACGAGCAGTACTTC. The complete variable domain, with remaining parts taken from reference TRBV19 and TRBJ2-7, reads DGGITQSPKYLFRKEGQNVTLSCEQNLNHDAMYWYRQDPGQGLRLIYYSQIVNDFQKGDIAEGYSVSREKKESFPLTVTSAQKNPTAFYLCASSIWSGNEQYFGPGTRLTVT.

This clone has only one observation. This chain joins TRBV19 and TRBJ2-1; D may correspond to TRBD1 or TRBD2 (6 bases each). The ends were cut back, 3 bases at V and 8 bases at J, with 17 bases in the middle. CDR3 length: 15 amino acids. The V gene's germline CDR1 is LNHDA and CDR2 SQIVND (reference sequence). The CDR3 spells CASSIGGQGHYEQFF. The CDR3 DNA reads TGTGCCAGTAGTATTGGGGGGCAGGGACACTATGAGCAGTTCTTC.

The rearrangement links TRBV7-9 to TRBJ2-7; D ambiguous. Germline V gene data show CDR1 as SEHNR and CDR2 as FQNEAQ (reference sequence). This CDR3 contains 11 residues. V lost 5 bases and J 0 bases, leaving 2 bases between the germline ends. The DNA for the CDR3 is TGTGCCAGCAGCGACTCCTACGAGCAGTACTTC. Protein: CASSDSYEQYF.

The rearrangement joins TRBV9 to TRBJ1-1; D possibly corresponds to TRBD1 (5 bases). This CDR3 comprises 13 residues. Trimming took 3 bases from V and 5 from J, leaving 11 bases between them. Germline CDR1 reads SGDLS; CDR2 reads YYNGEE. CDR3 bases: TGTGCCAGCAGCGCCGGAGGGGTGACTGAAGCTTTCTTT. This encodes CASSAGGVTEAFF.

This sequence joins TRBV18 and TRBJ1-1, with a tentative D call TRBD1 (5 bases). Deletions cut 0 bases from V and 2 bases from J, with 10 bases between. The CDR3 runs 15 residues. Germline CDR1 is KGHSH and CDR2 is LQKENI. CDR3 sequence reads: CASSPPDRFNTEAFF. CDR3 nucleotides: TGTGCCAGCTCACCACCCGACAGATTTAACACTGAAGCTTTCTTT. The full variable domain, its missing parts supplied by reference TRBV18 and TRBJ1-1, is NAGVMQNPRHLVRRRGQEARLRCSPMKGHSHVYWYRQLPEEGLKFMVYLQKENIIDESGMPKERFSAEFPKEGPSILRIQQVVRGDSAAYFCASSPPDRFNTEAFFGQGTRLTVV.

This clone has only a few counts. The chain uses TRBV10-2 and TRBJ1-1; D gene uncertain. The CDR3 totals 13 residues. V shed 6 bases and J shed 6 bases, with 14 bases lying between them. Germline CDR1 is WSHSY and CDR2 is SAAADI. The CDR3 DNA reads TGCGCCAGCAGAGACCCCAACGGAGCTGAAGCTTTCTTT. Translating it yields CASRDPNGAEAFF.

The chain combines TRBV30 with TRBJ1-2, with 7 bases that match TRBD1. The CDR3 spans 15 residues. Trimming removed 5 bases from V and 0 bases from J; junction bases left unmatched: 9. Germline CDR1 GTSNPN, CDR2 SVGIG (reference sequence). This chain's CDR3 is CAWAGQPLANYGYTF. In nucleotides, the CDR3 is TGTGCCTGGGCGGGACAGCCCTTAGCTAACTATGGCTACACCTTC.

CDR3 sequence: CASSHNSGLREAFF. CDR3 nucleotide sequence: TGTGCCAGCAGTCATAATTCGGGGCTTCGGGAAGCTTTCTTT. The genes are TRBV7-9 and TRBJ1-1; perhaps TRBD1 as D (5 bases). V shed 6 bases and J shed 8 bases, with 19 bases lying between them. The CDR3 runs 14 residues. Germline CDR1 and CDR2: SEHNR and FQNEAQ (reference sequence).

This clone was observed a few times. Without the conserved terminal phenylalanine or tryptophan, this CDR3 likely stems from a read error. The DNA is omitted, as the CDR3 cannot be located on it reliably, and the CDR3 follows TCRdb's listing. The chain uses TRBV7-9 and TRBJ1-3. With termini counted, the CDR3 has 15 amino acids. The germline CDR1 and CDR2 sequences are SEHNR and FQNEAQ (reference sequence). This chain's CDR3 is CASSSRRSPFHSDVY.

The chain couples TRBV4-2 to TRBJ2-1, with 8 bases identical to TRBD2. CDR1 is LGHNA, CDR2 YNFKEQ, per germline. The CDR3 runs 16 residues. V lost 2 bases to trimming and J lost 8 bases; unmatched junction nucleotides: 11. The CDR3 DNA is TGTGCCAGCAGCCAAAGGGCCAGCGGGAGTATAGATGAGCAGTTCTTC. Its protein product is CASSQRASGSIDEQFF.